This record covers a single T cell receptor beta chain. This sample stems from a study of blood T cell repertoires in COVID-19. The CDR3 has 14 residues. Profiled with immunoSEQ multiplex PCR; TCRdb holds only in-frame clones, not every one. The table lists 150,000 to 200,000 clones, around 85% of them singletons, with approximately 9.9% in the top ten. V is TRBV12-2 and J is TRBJ2-3; the D call in the table, TRBD2, was not verified against the DNA. TRBV12-2 is annotated as a pseudogene. The sequenced sample was peripheral blood. The clonotype originates from a woman aged 55-69 years with COVID-19, enrolled during active disease. The CDR3 bases are TGTGCAAGTCGCTTTAGCGGGAGCACAGATACGCAGTATTTT. Its protein product is CASRFSGSTDTQYF.